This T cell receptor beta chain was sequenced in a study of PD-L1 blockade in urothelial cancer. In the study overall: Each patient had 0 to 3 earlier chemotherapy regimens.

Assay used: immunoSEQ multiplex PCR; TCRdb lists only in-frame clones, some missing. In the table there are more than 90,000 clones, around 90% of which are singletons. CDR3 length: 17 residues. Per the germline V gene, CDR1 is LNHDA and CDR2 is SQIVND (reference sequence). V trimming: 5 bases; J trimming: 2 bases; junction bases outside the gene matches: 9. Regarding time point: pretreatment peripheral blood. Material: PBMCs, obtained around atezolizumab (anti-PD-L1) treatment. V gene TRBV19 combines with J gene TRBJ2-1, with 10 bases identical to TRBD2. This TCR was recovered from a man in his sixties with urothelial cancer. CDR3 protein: CASSWRLAGGTYNEQFF. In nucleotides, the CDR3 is TGTGCCAGTAGTTGGAGGTTAGCGGGGGGTACCTACAATGAGCAGTTCTTC. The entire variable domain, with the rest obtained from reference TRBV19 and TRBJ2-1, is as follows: DGGITQSPKYLFRKEGQNVTLSCEQNLNHDAMYWYRQDPGQGLRLIYYSQIVNDFQKGDIAEGYSVSREKKESFPLTVTSAQKNPTAFYLCASSWRLAGGTYNEQFFGPGTRLTVL.